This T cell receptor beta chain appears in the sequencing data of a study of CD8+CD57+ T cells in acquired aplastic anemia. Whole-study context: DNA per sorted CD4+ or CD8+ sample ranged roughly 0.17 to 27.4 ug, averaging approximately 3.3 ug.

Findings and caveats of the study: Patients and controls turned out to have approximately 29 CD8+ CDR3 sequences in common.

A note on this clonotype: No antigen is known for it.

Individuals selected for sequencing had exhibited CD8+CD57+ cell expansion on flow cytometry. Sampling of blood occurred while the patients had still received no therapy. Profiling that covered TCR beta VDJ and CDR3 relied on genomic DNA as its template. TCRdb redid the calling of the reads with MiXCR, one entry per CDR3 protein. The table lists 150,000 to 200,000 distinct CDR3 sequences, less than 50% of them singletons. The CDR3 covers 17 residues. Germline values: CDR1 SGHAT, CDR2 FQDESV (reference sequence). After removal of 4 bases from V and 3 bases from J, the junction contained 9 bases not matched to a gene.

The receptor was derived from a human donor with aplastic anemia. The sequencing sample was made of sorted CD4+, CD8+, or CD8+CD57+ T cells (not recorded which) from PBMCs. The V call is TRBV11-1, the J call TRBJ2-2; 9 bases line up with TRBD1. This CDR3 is CASSSDRGRRDTGELFF. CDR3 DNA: TGTGCCAGCAGCTCGGACAGGGGTAGAAGGGACACCGGGGAGCTGTTTTTT.